A single sample is the source of the 8 T cell receptor beta chains below, sequenced in a study of OX40 agonist ivuxolimab in advanced cancers. Sequencing was performed with immunoSEQ multiplex PCR; in TCRdb, only in-frame clones are kept and a portion is missing. The sample consists of approximately 69,000 clones, 70% to 90% of them appearing once. Sequenced material: CD4+ or CD8+ T cells sorted from blood, taken in a trial of the OX40 agonist ivuxolimab. Source of these receptors: an adult with an advanced solid tumor such as melanoma, head and neck, liver or kidney cancer.

The rearrangement uses TRBV19 and TRBJ2-7; 7 bases agree with TRBD1. Germline assignment: CDR1 LNHDA and CDR2 SQIVND (reference sequence). The CDR3 is 13 amino acids. V dropped 8 bases and J dropped 0; count of bases not matched to a gene: 4. The CDR3, as DNA: TGTGCCAGTGGGGGACAGCCCTCCTACGAGCAGTACTTC. This translates into CASGGQPSYEQYF.

This clone was counted once. The chain combines TRBV19 with TRBJ1-2, with 9 nucleotides matching TRBD1. The CDR3 loop spans 15 amino acids. In germline, CDR1 is LNHDA, CDR2 SQIVND (reference sequence). Trimming at V came to 3 bases and at J to 2 bases, leaving 4 bases not matched to a gene. DNA for the CDR3: TGTGCCAGTAGTATCGCAGGGACAGGGAACTATGGCTACACCTTC. Amino acid sequence: CASSIAGTGNYGYTF.

J is TRBJ2-1 and V is TRBV7-2; TRBD2 aligns across 8 bases. V was clipped by 5 bases and J by 12 bases; unmatched bases: 15. The CDR3 consists of 15 residues. Germline CDR1 is SGHTA and CDR2 is FQGNSA. The CDR3 nucleotides read TGTGCCAGCAGCCCCGTAGCGGGAACCCGTGTTTGGCAGTTCTTC. It yields the protein CASSPVAGTRVWQFF.

This chain connects TRBV11-2 to TRBJ1-4; D gene ambiguous. Germline CDR1 SGHAT, CDR2 FQNNGV. Trimming cost V 1 base and J 7 bases, with 13 bases left between them. The CDR3 sequence is 15 residues long. The CDR3 sequence is CASSLAMGKGEKLFF. Here the CDR3 DNA reads TGTGCCAGCAGCTTAGCGATGGGGAAAGGTGAAAAACTGTTTTTT.

The chain uses TRBV7-9 and TRBJ2-1; D remains ambiguous. V was clipped by 5 bases and J by 4 bases, with 18 bases between them. Germline CDR1 SEHNR, CDR2 FQNEAQ (reference sequence). This CDR3 is 16 amino acids long. The CDR3 here is CASSPPPKRLYNEQFF. CDR3 DNA sequence: TGTGCCAGCAGCCCACCCCCTAAGCGCCTTTACAATGAGCAGTTCTTC.

V gene TRBV5-4 combines with J gene TRBJ1-2; tentatively, D is TRBD1 (6 bases). Trimming shortened V by 10 bases and J by 0 bases, and 16 bases separated the two germline ends. CDR1 SGHNT and CDR2 YYREEE come from the germline V gene (reference sequence). This CDR3 is built from 14 residues. The DNA of the CDR3 is TGTGCCTCCAATTGGGGGCAGTCTAACTATGGCTACACCTTC. Its protein is CASNWGQSNYGYTF.

This clone is termed medium-sized. This chain joins TRBV27 and TRBJ1-2; D may be TRBD1 (6 bases). V dropped 6 bases and J dropped 3 bases, with 17 bases sitting between them. Germline CDR1 and CDR2: MNHEY and SMNVEV (reference sequence). The CDR3 is 15 amino acids. The CDR3 reads CASRPAGALHYGYTF. The CDR3 DNA reads as TGTGCCAGCAGGCCTGCAGGGGCACTTCACTATGGCTACACCTTC.

V usage is TRBV5-5 and J usage is TRBJ1-2; 7 bases line up with TRBD1. Germline values: CDR1 SGHKS, CDR2 YYEKEE (reference sequence). The CDR3 length is 16 residues. V lost 0 bases to trimming and J lost 1 base; unmatched junction nucleotides: 6. CDR3 nucleotide sequence: TGTGCCAGCAGCTTGGACCCAGGGACAGTTAACTATGGCTACACCTTC. Protein sequence: CASSLDPGTVNYGYTF.